Each of the 26 T cell receptor beta chains below was sequenced from the same sample in a study of T cell responses to AZD1222 COVID-19 vaccine. Assay used: immunoSEQ multiplex PCR; TCRdb lists only in-frame clones, some missing. The table includes roughly 140,000 clones, 90% to 95% detected once. Material: peripheral blood, obtained after recovery from COVID-19. The receptors were gathered from an adult who had recovered from COVID-19.

The chain recombines TRBV28 with TRBJ1-2; 9 positions agree with TRBD1. V shed 4 bases, J shed 2 bases, and the junction held 2 bases outside the gene matches. CDR1 MDHEN and CDR2 SYDVKM come from the germline V gene. The CDR3 is 14 residues long. CDR3 in DNA: TGTGCCAGCAGTTCAGGACAGGGGAACTATGGCTACACCTTC. Translation gives CASSSGQGNYGYTF.

This sequence joins TRBV30 and TRBJ2-7, with 7 bases matching TRBD2. This CDR3 comprises 15 residues. Trimming removed 0 bases from V and 2 bases from J; junction bases left unmatched: 7. Germline values: CDR1 GTSNPN, CDR2 SVGIG (reference sequence). The chain's CDR3 is CAWSVSGIPPYEQYF. In DNA form, the CDR3 reads TGTGCCTGGAGTGTAAGCGGGATTCCCCCCTACGAGCAGTACTTC.

The rearrangement uses TRBV7-9 and TRBJ2-2; perhaps D is TRBD1 or TRBD2 (5 bases each). Per germline, CDR1 SEHNR and CDR2 FQNEAQ (reference sequence). CDR3 length equals 13 residues. V lost 6 bases and J 7 bases, leaving 12 bases between the germline ends. The CDR3 loop is CASSFRGDGELFF. CDR3 sequence (DNA): TGTGCCAGCAGTTTTAGGGGAGACGGGGAGCTGTTTTTT.

The V gene is TRBV28, the J gene TRBJ1-1; weak D call: TRBD1 (5 bases). Germline lookup yields CDR1 MDHEN and CDR2 SYDVKM. The CDR3 loop spans 15 amino acids. V dropped 3 bases and J dropped 2 bases, with 13 bases sitting between them. The CDR3, as DNA: TGTGCCAGCAGTTTCGGGGGACCCACCAACACTGAAGCTTTCTTT. Protein sequence: CASSFGGPTNTEAFF.

The V and J genes are TRBV5-4 and TRBJ2-1, with TRBD2 identical over 8 bases. The CDR3 extends over 15 amino acids. Germline V gives CDR1 SGHNT, CDR2 YYREEE (reference sequence). V dropped 1 base and J dropped 4; count of bases not matched to a gene: 4. CDR3 amino acids: CASSLRGGGYNEQFF. CDR3 in DNA: TGTGCCAGCAGCTTGCGTGGCGGGGGGTACAATGAGCAGTTCTTC.

This clone was counted once. This chain links TRBV7-9 with TRBJ2-3, with 14 bases identical to TRBD2. The V segment lost 4 bases and the J segment 5 bases; nucleotides outside the gene matches: 11. Germline lookup yields CDR1 SEHNR and CDR2 FQNEAQ (reference sequence). This CDR3 contains 18 residues. CDR3 in amino acids: CASSSQAGLAGGIDTQYF. The CDR3 nucleotides are TGTGCCAGCAGCTCACAAGCCGGACTAGCGGGAGGTATAGATACGCAGTATTTT.

This rearrangement joins TRBV28 to TRBJ2-1; D gene ambiguous. The CDR3 covers 19 residues. V shed 2 bases and J shed 0 bases, with 20 bases lying between them. Germline V gene data show CDR1 as MDHEN and CDR2 as SYDVKM. CDR3 nucleotide sequence: TGTGCCAGCAGTTTAAATGATCTAGACCCCGCCGGCTCCTACAATGAGCAGTTCTTC. Its protein is CASSLNDLDPAGSYNEQFF.

V usage is TRBV2 and J usage is TRBJ2-7; TRBD1 aligns across 7 bases. The CDR3 length is 14 residues. The V segment lost 10 bases and the J segment 2 bases; nucleotides outside the gene matches: 11. Looked up from germline, CDR1 is SNHLY and CDR2 is FYNNEI. The CDR3 bases are TGTGCCAACACCCCAGGGACAGTTACCTACGAGCAGTACTTC. Protein product: CANTPGTVTYEQYF.

The J gene is TRBJ1-5, the V gene TRBV3-1 (or the pseudogene TRBV3-2); D ambiguous. The CDR3 has 16 amino acids. Trimming shortened V by 0 bases and J by 1 base, and 10 bases separated the two germline ends. CDR1 and CDR2 (germline): LGHDT, YNNKEL (reference sequence). For the CDR3, the DNA is TGTGCCAGCAGCCAAGATTTGCTGGGGAGCAATCAGCCCCAGCATTTT. Protein sequence: CASSQDLLGSNQPQHF.

V and J are TRBV11-1 and TRBJ2-1, with 8 nucleotides matching TRBD2. CDR1 is SGHAT and CDR2 is FQDESV in the germline V gene (reference sequence). Trimming cost V 4 bases and J 2 bases; bases outside gene matches: 4. The CDR3 has 15 amino acids. In DNA, the CDR3 is TGTGCCAGCAGCTCCACAGCGGGAGCCTACAATGAGCAGTTCTTC. Its protein is CASSSTAGAYNEQFF.

This clone was recorded only once. The rearrangement links TRBV28 to TRBJ1-5; TRBD1 might be the D (5 bases). Germline loops: CDR1 MDHEN, CDR2 SYDVKM. V dropped 5 bases and J dropped 3 bases, with 20 bases sitting between them. The CDR3 has 17 amino acids. CDR3 loop: CASSREGDWVYNQPQHF. DNA for the CDR3: TGTGCCAGCAGTAGGGAAGGGGATTGGGTCTACAATCAGCCCCAGCATTTT.

The chain couples TRBV28 to TRBJ1-5; D possibly corresponds to TRBD1 (6 bases). Germline-derived CDR1 and CDR2 are MDHEN and SYDVKM. With 6 bases removed from V and 9 bases from J, the gap between germline ends came to 12 bases. The CDR3 has 12 residues. The CDR3 DNA sequence: TGTGCCAGCAGAGAACTCAGGGGGCCCCAGCATTTT. This gives the protein CASRELRGPQHF.

Here the CDR3 reads CASSSETGGFGETQYF. The CDR3 DNA sequence: TGTGCCAGCAGCTCCGAGACAGGGGGCTTCGGAGAGACCCAGTACTTC. This chain joins TRBV9 and TRBJ2-5; 10 positions match TRBD1. Germline lookup yields CDR1 SGDLS and CDR2 YYNGEE. V trimming: 4 bases; J trimming: 4 bases; junction bases outside the gene matches: 10. The length of the CDR3 is 16 residues.

The chain recombines TRBV9 with TRBJ2-1, with unresolved D. Germline V gives CDR1 SGDLS, CDR2 YYNGEE. The CDR3 length is 13 residues. V shed 3 bases and J shed 7 bases, with 11 bases lying between them. The CDR3 DNA reads as TGTGCCAGCAGCGCCCACCGTGGGAATGAGCAGTTCTTC. Translated, it gives CASSAHRGNEQFF.

This chain's CDR3 is CASSPTGPSSYNEQFF. Here the CDR3 DNA reads TGTGCCAGCAGCCCAACAGGTCCGAGCTCCTACAATGAGCAGTTCTTC. The chain has TRBV7-3 and TRBJ2-1; a weak D match, TRBD1 (5 bases). Germline CDR1 SGHTA, CDR2 FQGTGA. Deletions cut 5 bases from V and 0 bases from J, with 14 bases between. CDR3 length: 16 amino acids.

The rearrangement joins TRBV5-4 to TRBJ2-5; 10 nucleotides align to TRBD2. After removal of 4 bases from V and 2 bases from J, the junction contained 8 bases not matched to a gene. Germline assignment: CDR1 SGHNT and CDR2 YYREEE (reference sequence). The CDR3 runs to 16 residues. CDR3 sequence (DNA): TGTGCCAGCAGCCGTACGGGACTAGCGCCACAAGAGACCCAGTACTTC. This gives the protein CASSRTGLAPQETQYF.

The J gene is TRBJ2-7, the V gene TRBV5-8, with TRBD1 matching over 8 bases. The J segment lost 4 bases and the V segment lost 4 bases, leaving 4 bases of the junction unmatched. Germline V CDR1 and CDR2: SGHTS, YDEGEE. This CDR3 spans 13 amino acids. DNA for the CDR3: TGTGCCAGCAGCAGCACAGGGGGATACGAGCAGTACTTC. Translated: CASSSTGGYEQYF.

J is TRBJ2-1 and V is TRBV29-1, with D maybe TRBD1 (5 bases). CDR1 and CDR2 from the germline V gene are SQVTM and ANQGSEA. V was cut by 6 bases and J by 3 bases, with 6 bases left in between. This CDR3 contains 11 residues. In nucleotides, the CDR3 is TGCAGCGTCAGGGTCTACAATGAGCAGTTCTTC. As protein: CSVRVYNEQFF.

This chain uses TRBV6-5 with TRBJ1-5; a weak D match, TRBD1 (6 bases). CDR3 length: 14 residues. Trimming cost V 6 bases and J 7 bases, with 16 bases left between them. The germline V gene has CDR1 MNHEY and CDR2 SVGAGI. The CDR3 DNA sequence: TGTGCCAGCAGCCCCTACAGGGAGAGGCAGCCCCAGCATTTT. Translating gives CASSPYRERQPQHF.

This chain links TRBV28 with TRBJ1-4, with D perhaps matching TRBD1 (6 bases). V was shortened by 3 bases and J by 8 bases, with 16 bases between the two germline ends. The CDR3 contains 15 residues. The germline gives CDR1 MDHEN, CDR2 SYDVKM. The CDR3 nucleotides are TGTGCCAGCAGTTTGTATACGCAGGGGAAGGAAAAACTGTTTTTT. It translates to CASSLYTQGKEKLFF.

The rearrangement joins TRBV24-1 to TRBJ2-2; TRBD2 aligns across 7 bases. The CDR3 spans 16 residues. Germline values: CDR1 KGHDR, CDR2 SFDVKD. V dropped 4 bases and J dropped 0; count of bases not matched to a gene: 4. This CDR3 is CATSETSDSNTGELFF. CDR3 sequence (DNA): TGTGCCACCAGTGAAACTAGCGATTCGAACACCGGGGAGCTGTTTTTT.

This chain uses TRBV7-2 with TRBJ2-5, with D possibly TRBD2 on 6 matching bases. CDR3 length: 17 residues. V shed 2 bases and J shed 2 bases, with 18 bases lying between them. Germline-derived CDR1 and CDR2 are SGHTA and FQGNSA. DNA of the CDR3: TGTGCCAGCAGCTTAAACCCAACAGGAGGAGGGCAAGAGACCCAGTACTTC. Protein sequence: CASSLNPTGGGQETQYF.

This clone was detected once. The chain has TRBV11-3 and TRBJ2-6; D gene uncertain. CDR3 length: 12 amino acids. The germline gives CDR1 SGHNT, CDR2 YENEEA. Trimming took off 4 bases at V and 10 bases at J, with 8 bases between the two ends. CDR3 nucleotides: TGTGCCAGCAGCTCCCTGGGAAACGTCCTGACTTTC. Amino acid sequence: CASSSLGNVLTF.

The chain recombines TRBV2 with TRBJ1-1; D remains unclear. Between the trimmed V and J ends, which lost 7 bases and 0 bases, there was a span of 3 bases. This CDR3 has 11 residues. CDR1 and CDR2 from the germline V gene are SNHLY and FYNNEI. The CDR3 DNA is TGTGCCAGCATAATGAACACTGAAGCTTTCTTT. Protein: CASIMNTEAFF.

This clone was recorded only once. The chain recombines TRBV6-5 with TRBJ1-3, with D possibly being TRBD1 (5 bases). Trimming took 0 bases from V and 0 from J, leaving 9 bases between them. Germline CDR1 MNHEY, CDR2 SVGAGI. This CDR3 region has 16 residues. CDR3: CASSYSGDLSGNTIYF. CDR3 bases: TGTGCCAGCAGTTACTCGGGGGACCTCTCTGGAAACACCATATATTTT.

This chain links TRBV6-6 with TRBJ2-7, with TRBD2 matching over 8 bases. This CDR3 has 18 amino acids. Per the germline V gene, CDR1 is MNHNY and CDR2 is SVGAGI (reference sequence). Trimming at V came to 5 bases and at J to 2 bases, leaving 17 bases not matched to a gene. The CDR3 reads CASSPGIAGPREAYEQYF. The CDR3, as DNA: TGTGCCAGCAGTCCCGGGATAGCGGGACCTCGAGAGGCCTACGAGCAGTACTTC.